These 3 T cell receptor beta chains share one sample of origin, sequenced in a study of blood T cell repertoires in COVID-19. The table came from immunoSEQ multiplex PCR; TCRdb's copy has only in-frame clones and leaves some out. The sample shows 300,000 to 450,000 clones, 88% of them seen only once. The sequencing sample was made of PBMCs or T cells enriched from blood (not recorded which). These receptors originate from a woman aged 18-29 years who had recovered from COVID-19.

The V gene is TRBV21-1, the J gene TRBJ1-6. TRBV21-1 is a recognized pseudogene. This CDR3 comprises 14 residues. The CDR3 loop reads CASSKSRFNSPLHF. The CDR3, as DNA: TGTGCCAGCAGCAAATCTCGGTTTAATTCACCCCTCCACTTT.

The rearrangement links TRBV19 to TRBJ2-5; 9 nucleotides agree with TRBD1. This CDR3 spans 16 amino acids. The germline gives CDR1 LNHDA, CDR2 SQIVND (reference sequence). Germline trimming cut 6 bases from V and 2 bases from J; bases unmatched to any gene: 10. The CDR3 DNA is TGTGCCAGTAGAAGGGGACAGGGAAACGATCAAGAGACCCAGTACTTC. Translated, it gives CASRRGQGNDQETQYF.

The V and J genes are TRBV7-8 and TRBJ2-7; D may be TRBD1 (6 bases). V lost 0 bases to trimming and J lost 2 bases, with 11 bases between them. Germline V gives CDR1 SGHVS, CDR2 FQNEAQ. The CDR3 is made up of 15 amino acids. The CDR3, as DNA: TGTGCCAGCAGCTTAGCGCCAGGGGCCGCCTACGAGCAGTACTTC. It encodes CASSLAPGAAYEQYF.